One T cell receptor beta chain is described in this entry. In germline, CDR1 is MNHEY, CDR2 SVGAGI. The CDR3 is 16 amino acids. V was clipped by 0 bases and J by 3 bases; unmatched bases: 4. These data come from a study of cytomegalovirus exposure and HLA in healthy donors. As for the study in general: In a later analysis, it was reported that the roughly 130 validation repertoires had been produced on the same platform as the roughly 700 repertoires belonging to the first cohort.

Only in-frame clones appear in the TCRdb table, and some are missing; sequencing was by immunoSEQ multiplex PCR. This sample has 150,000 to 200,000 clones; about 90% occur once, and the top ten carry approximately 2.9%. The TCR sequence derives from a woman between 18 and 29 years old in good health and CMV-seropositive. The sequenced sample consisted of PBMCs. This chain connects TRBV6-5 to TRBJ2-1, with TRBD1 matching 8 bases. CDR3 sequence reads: CASSYSGGQVYNEQFF. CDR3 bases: TGTGCCAGCAGTTACTCGGGGGGACAGGTCTACAATGAGCAGTTCTTC.